Listed below are T cell receptor beta chains from one sample, sequenced in a study of blood T cell repertoires in COVID-19. The assay was immunoSEQ multiplex PCR, and TCRdb's table has in-frame clones only and misses some. The sample includes tens of thousands of clones, 80% to 90% seen only once; the top ten take approximately 11%. Sequenced: peripheral blood. The origin of the receptors is a man in his 70s with active or convalescent COVID-19. The CDR3 runs from the conserved cysteine through the conserved F or W.

cdr3_length	j_call	v_call	cdr3_aa
16	TRBJ1-2	TRBV11-2	CASSSYISGRSQGYTF
16	TRBJ2-2	TRBV5-1	CASSLDGGTNTGELFF
14	TRBJ2-5	TRBV29-1	CSVGPGTGQETQYF
16	TRBJ1-5	TRBV4-1	CASSQRGTGGIQPQHF
14	TRBJ1-1	TRBV9	CASSPRTGGTEAFF
15	TRBJ1-2	TRBV5-1	CASSLDVRGNYGYTF
13	TRBJ2-5	TRBV12-3/TRBV12-4	CSSSRTAGETQYF
17	TRBJ2-1	TRBV27	CASSPIARQRSGSEQFF
16	TRBJ1-2	TRBV5-6	CASSPPGTAANYGYTF
13	TRBJ2-3	TRBV6-4	CASRASSTDTQYF
16	TRBJ1-5	TRBV19	CASSIVGALSNQPQHF
13	TRBJ2-7	TRBV3-1/TRBV3-2	CASSQDRGRRQYF
17	TRBJ2-6	TRBV19	CASKPGQLTAGANVLTF
15	TRBJ2-5	TRBV5-1	CASSLAGGRMETQYF
14	TRBJ1-3	TRBV6-5	CASSLQFSGNTIYF
10	TRBJ1-1	TRBV2	CASREAEAFF
17	TRBJ2-1	TRBV15	CATSAQVLSASANEQFF
16	TRBJ1-2	TRBV19	CASSIAGWTGPYGYTF
13	TRBJ1-5	TRBV28	CASCAGASKPQHF
15	TRBJ2-5	TRBV3-1/TRBV3-2	CASSPEATGQETQYF
17	TRBJ2-2	TRBV30	CAWIGTSGRTATGELFF
15	TRBJ2-3	TRBV4-1	CASSHSGQDTDTQYF
16	TRBJ2-7	TRBV13	CASSDVSSGTSYEQYF
18	TRBJ2-1	TRBV3-1/TRBV3-2	CASSPWGMSGRSHNEQFF
16	TRBJ1-2	TRBV28	CASRLWDRGGSYGYTF
14	TRBJ1-6	TRBV5-8	CASSLSRGISPLHF
11	TRBJ2-3	TRBV7-9	CASSQGVSQYF
11	TRBJ1-3	TRBV19	CASTQGNTIYF
17	TRBJ2-1	TRBV7-2	CASSRSIGTSGSRGQFF